This T cell receptor beta chain was sequenced during a study of T cells in Graves' hyperthyroidism and ophthalmopathy. The CDR3 covers 16 residues. V lost 6 bases, J lost 4 bases, and 12 bases stayed unmatched. Graves' hyperthyroidism qualified as stable when ophthalmopathy did not progress within 18 months. For the diagnoses, clinical symptoms, serum thyroxine and TRAb, thyroid ultrasound and orbital computed tomography were used. Whole-study results and caveats: Within blood appeared most thyroid clonotypes that had expanded above 0.001. The model identified upcoming ophthalmopathy a median around 7.1 months ahead of onset.

Researchers took RNA transcripts and amplified the TCR beta CDR3 regions from them. RT-PCR in the first round (using the HTBI primer set) targeted the TCR CDR3. Via MiXCR, TCRdb re-called the multiplex PCR reads, giving one row per CDR3 protein. The sample consists of 190,000 or so distinct CDR3 sequences, roughly 18% of them appearing once. This clonotype was observed a few times. Its antigen remains unidentified. The V gene is TRBV12-3 or TRBV12-4, the J gene TRBJ2-3; 8 nucleotides line up with TRBD2. The receptor was derived from a man in his forties with Graves' hyperthyroidism. Input material: blood. This CDR3 is CASSLRASGWADTQYF. The CDR3 DNA follows: TGTGCCAGCAGCCTTCGGGCTAGCGGGTGGGCAGATACGCAGTATTTT.